The 14 T cell receptor beta chains below were found in one sample sequenced in a study of regulatory T cells in long-lasting Graves disease. Sample time point: newly diagnosed GD, antithyroid drugs for less than 3 months. The TCR library was made from RNA extracted from PBMCs. Library construction for TCR beta used iRepertoire HTBI primers and Arm-PCR of CDR3 regions. Each CDR3 protein is one row after TCRdb ran MiXCR on the multiplex PCR reads. The data show approximately 470,000 distinct CDR3 sequences, 15% to 20% seen once. These data also formed part of another study, on T cells in Graves' hyperthyroidism and ophthalmopathy.

Specimen: peripheral blood mononuclear cells (PBMCs), collected at new diagnosis, from a patient treated with antithyroid drugs. These receptors originate from a man aged 35-49 years with Graves disease.

This clonotype was seen ten or more times. The chain joins TRBV12-3 or TRBV12-4 to TRBJ1-1; 9 bases fit TRBD1. The CDR3 runs to 16 residues. Losses at the gene ends were 2 bases for V and 1 base for J; bases not matched to a gene: 5. CDR3 nucleotides: TGTGCCAGCAGTTTACGGGGGACAGGGACGAACACTGAAGCTTTCTTT. Translating it yields CASSLRGTGTNTEAFF.

CDR3 sequence: CASSLIWDRTYEQYF. The CDR3 DNA follows: TGTGCCAGCAGCCTTATCTGGGACAGGACCTACGAGCAGTACTTC. This rearrangement joins TRBV27 to TRBJ2-7, with 8 bases identical to TRBD1. Trimming took 6 bases from V and 2 from J; bases not matched to a gene: 9. The CDR3 covers 15 residues. CDR1 MNHEY and CDR2 SMNVEV come from the germline V gene (reference sequence).

The rearrangement links TRBV24-1 to TRBJ2-3; D gene unclear. V lost 2 bases and J lost 0, with 5 bases in between. CDR1 and CDR2 (germline): KGHDR, SFDVKD. The CDR3 extends over 14 amino acids. The CDR3 coding sequence is TGTGCCACCAGTGATTCGGACAGCACAGATACGCAGTATTTT. It codes for CATSDSDSTDTQYF.

This clonotype has only a few counts. The chain is built from TRBV7-9 and TRBJ1-5; D may be TRBD1 (5 bases). The V end lost 5 bases, the J end lost 9 bases, and 11 bases lay between the germline ends. This CDR3 has 12 residues. Per the germline V gene, CDR1 is SEHNR and CDR2 is FQNEAQ (reference sequence). The CDR3 region has the DNA TGTGCCAGCAGCCGTGGGGGTCGGCCCCAGCATTTT. It encodes CASSRGGRPQHF.

V usage is TRBV3-1 and J usage is TRBJ2-2; 11 positions agree with TRBD2. V lost 0 bases and J lost 4; bases outside the gene matches: 7. Germline CDR1 LGHDT, CDR2 YNNKEL (reference sequence). The CDR3 is made up of 18 amino acids. CDR3 coding DNA: TGTGCCAGCAGCCAAGATAAGGCTAGCGGGAGGATCACCGGGGAGCTGTTTTTT. The encoded protein is CASSQDKASGRITGELFF.

This clonotype was counted a single time. The chain has TRBV4-1 and TRBJ1-2; D is ambiguous. The CDR3 runs to 12 residues. The germline V gene has CDR1 MGHRA and CDR2 YSYEKL. Trimming took off 1 base at V and 5 bases at J, with 5 bases between the two ends. CDR3 sequence reads: CASSQAQYGYTF. CDR3 in DNA: TGCGCCAGCAGCCAAGCTCAGTATGGCTACACCTTC.

This clonotype was observed at least ten times. J is TRBJ1-1 and V is TRBV12-3 or TRBV12-4, with D possibly matching TRBD1 (5 bases). Trimming stripped 8 bases from V and 9 bases from J, with 13 bases between. The CDR3 runs to 11 residues. The CDR3 DNA sequence: TGTGCCAGCGGGGAGACAGCCAAAGCTTTCTTT. It translates to CASGETAKAFF.

V gene TRBV11-2 combines with J gene TRBJ2-1, with D tentatively TRBD2 (6 bases). The ends were cut back, 5 bases at V and 2 bases at J, with 13 bases in the middle. CDR1 SGHAT and CDR2 FQNNGV come from the germline V gene. The CDR3 length is 15 residues. The CDR3 protein is CASSGSSGTYNEQFF. CDR3 sequence (DNA): TGTGCCAGCAGCGGTAGTAGCGGAACCTACAATGAGCAGTTCTTC.

The sample holds many counts of this clonotype. This chain connects TRBV5-1 to TRBJ2-7; TRBD1 agrees at 9 bases. After removal of 0 bases from V and 10 bases from J, the junction contained 11 bases not matched to a gene. This CDR3 is built from 15 residues. Germline V gene sequence: CDR1 SGHRS, CDR2 YFSETQ. The CDR3 sequence is CASSLEDRGFLYQYF. DNA of the CDR3: TGCGCCAGCAGCTTGGAGGACAGGGGATTCCTGTATCAGTACTTC.

Details on this clonotype: A much larger clone sits a single nucleotide away, making a read error possible. The chain carries TRBV6-1 and TRBJ1-1; the D gene is possibly TRBD1 (6 bases). Germline V CDR1 and CDR2: MNHNS, SASEGT. This CDR3 has 14 amino acids. V lost 6 bases and J lost 1, with 12 bases in between. CDR3 protein: CASRPRGSNTEAFF. As DNA, the CDR3 is TGTGCCAGCAGACCCAGGGGTTCGAACACTGAAGCTTTCTTT.

This clonotype appeared many times. The J gene is TRBJ2-1, the V gene TRBV7-2; no definite D call. V was cut by 1 base and J by 8 bases, with 12 bases left in between. The CDR3 contains 14 residues. Germline CDR1 reads SGHTA; CDR2 reads FQGNSA. CDR3 sequence: CASSLVMTADEQFF. CDR3 DNA: TGTGCCAGCAGCTTAGTCATGACGGCGGATGAGCAGTTCTTC.

This clonotype has at least ten counts. As DNA, the CDR3 is TGCAGTGCTAGAGATTTACTAGCGGGAGGGGAGACCCAGTACTTC. Encoded protein: CSARDLLAGGETQYF. This chain links TRBV20-1 with TRBJ2-5; 13 nucleotides align to TRBD2. This CDR3 is 15 amino acids long. Unmatched junction bases numbered 3, after V lost 0 bases and J lost 5 bases. Looked up from germline, CDR1 is DFQATT and CDR2 is SNEGSKA (reference sequence).

This clonotype was picked up many times. The V and J genes are TRBV28 and TRBJ2-3, with D tentatively TRBD1 (5 bases). Germline lookup yields CDR1 MDHEN and CDR2 SYDVKM. V gave up 5 bases and J gave up 3 bases, with 18 bases separating them. CDR3 length equals 16 residues. This CDR3 reads CASSNPNGPGTDTQYF. The CDR3 DNA is TGTGCCAGCAGTAACCCCAACGGTCCAGGGACAGATACGCAGTATTTT.

This clonotype was counted between two and nine times. The chain has TRBV24-1 and TRBJ1-5; D remains ambiguous. Germline assignment: CDR1 KGHDR and CDR2 SFDVKD. Trimming pared 4 bases from V and 4 bases from J, leaving 10 bases between. This CDR3 contains 14 residues. DNA for the CDR3: TGTGCCACCAGTGAGGCAACGAGAAATCAGCCCCAGCATTTT. As protein: CATSEATRNQPQHF.